The rows below give T cell receptor beta chains drawn from one sample of a study of T cells after posttransplantation cyclophosphamide. Sequencing used immunoSEQ multiplex PCR; TCRdb keeps in-frame clones, though not all of them. The sample holds tens of thousands of clones, around 93% seen once. The sample consisted of PBMCs. These TCRs come from a woman aged 25 to 45 in good health and a related stem cell transplant donor. The CDR3 runs from the conserved cysteine through the conserved F or W. The D gene is left open where the match is weak. The listing skips clone size in some rows; elsewhere it reads once, few, many or a size class.

v_gene: TRBV7-9
j_gene: TRBJ1-1
d_gene: -
abundance: -
CDR3aa: CASSSTVVEAFF
CDR3nt: TGTGCCAGCAGCTCGACAGTAGTTGAAGCTTTCTTT

v_gene: TRBV6-6
j_gene: TRBJ1-2
d_gene: -
abundance: few
CDR3aa: CASSLEGRRGYTF
CDR3nt: TGTGCCAGCAGTTTAGAGGGAAGGAGAGGCTACACCTTC

v_gene: TRBV30
j_gene: TRBJ1-1
d_gene: -
abundance: -
CDR3aa: CAWSDRENTEAFF
CDR3nt: TGTGCCTGGAGTGACAGGGAGAACACTGAAGCTTTCTTT

v_gene: TRBV4-3
j_gene: TRBJ2-2
d_gene: -
abundance: -
CDR3aa: CASSQGIGGSDTGELFF
CDR3nt: TGCGCCAGCAGCCAAGGTATAGGGGGGAGCGACACCGGGGAGCTGTTTTTT

v_gene: TRBV6-1
j_gene: TRBJ1-3
d_gene: TRBD1
abundance: -
CDR3aa: CASSGTGGPLGFGNTIYF
CDR3nt: TGTGCCAGCAGTGGGACAGGGGGCCCCTTGGGCTTCGGAAACACCATATATTTT

v_gene: TRBV19
j_gene: TRBJ2-7
d_gene: TRBD2
abundance: -
CDR3aa: CASSIGTSGTYEQYF
CDR3nt: TGTGCCAGTAGTATTGGGACTAGCGGTACCTACGAGCAGTACTTC

v_gene: TRBV11-3
j_gene: TRBJ1-2
d_gene: -
abundance: -
CDR3aa: CASSLGQGHIGYTF
CDR3nt: TGTGCCAGCAGCTTAGGGCAGGGGCATATCGGCTACACCTTC

v_gene: TRBV7-6
j_gene: TRBJ2-7
d_gene: -
abundance: -
CDR3aa: CASSLNSDSYEQYF
CDR3nt: TGTGCCAGCAGCTTAAACTCCGACTCCTACGAGCAGTACTTC

v_gene: TRBV4-2
j_gene: TRBJ2-1
d_gene: TRBD2
abundance: once
CDR3aa: CASSRAIAGDSYNEQFF
CDR3nt: TGTGCCAGCAGCCGGGCCATAGCGGGGGACTCCTACAATGAGCAGTTCTTC

v_gene: TRBV28
j_gene: TRBJ1-2
d_gene: TRBD1
abundance: -
CDR3aa: CASVVRGLANYGYTF
CDR3nt: TGTGCCAGCGTGGTGAGGGGGCTAGCTAACTATGGCTACACCTTC

v_gene: TRBV27
j_gene: TRBJ1-4
d_gene: -
abundance: -
CDR3aa: CASSLSIGPPNGANEKLFF
CDR3nt: TGTGCCAGCAGTTTATCGATCGGGCCCCCAAACGGGGCTAATGAAAAACTGTTTTTT

v_gene: TRBV28
j_gene: TRBJ1-2
d_gene: TRBD1
abundance: -
CDR3aa: CASSVSGTGGKRGYTF
CDR3nt: TGTGCCAGCAGTGTCTCCGGGACAGGGGGGAAGAGGGGCTACACCTTC

v_gene: TRBV28
j_gene: TRBJ2-7
d_gene: TRBD1
abundance: -
CDR3aa: CASSGTVSYEQYF
CDR3nt: TGTGCCAGCAGCGGGACAGTATCCTACGAGCAGTACTTC

v_gene: TRBV11-2
j_gene: TRBJ1-2
d_gene: -
abundance: once
CDR3aa: CASSPSGRSGVRGYTF
CDR3nt: TGTGCCAGCAGCCCCTCTGGTAGGAGTGGGGTGCGCGGCTACACCTTC

v_gene: TRBV7-9
j_gene: TRBJ2-3
d_gene: TRBD2
abundance: -
CDR3aa: CASRVWAGGNTDTQYF
CDR3nt: TGTGCCAGCAGGGTTTGGGCGGGGGGCAACACAGATACGCAGTATTTT

v_gene: TRBV5-1
j_gene: TRBJ2-3
d_gene: -
abundance: -
CDR3aa: CASSLVFGGSTDTQYF
CDR3nt: TGCGCCAGCAGCTTGGTTTTCGGGGGTAGCACAGATACGCAGTATTTT

v_gene: TRBV19
j_gene: TRBJ1-3
d_gene: -
abundance: -
CDR3aa: CASRSTRTGSGNTIYF
CDR3nt: TGTGCCAGTAGGTCAACGAGAACAGGGTCGGGAAACACCATATATTTT

v_gene: TRBV4-3
j_gene: TRBJ1-4
d_gene: -
abundance: -
CDR3aa: CASSQEPQGLLTNEKLFF
CDR3nt: TGCGCCAGCAGCCAAGAACCTCAGGGTTTATTGACTAATGAAAAACTGTTTTTT

v_gene: TRBV19
j_gene: TRBJ1-2
d_gene: TRBD1
abundance: -
CDR3aa: CASREDRGYGYTF
CDR3nt: TGTGCCAGTAGAGAAGACAGGGGCTATGGCTACACCTTC

v_gene: TRBV10-1
j_gene: TRBJ2-1
d_gene: -
abundance: -
CDR3aa: CASTGSGQAYNEQFF
CDR3nt: TGCGCCAGCACCGGCTCGGGGCAGGCCTACAATGAGCAGTTCTTC

v_gene: TRBV5-1
j_gene: TRBJ1-6
d_gene: -
abundance: -
CDR3aa: CASSLEPDNSPLHF
CDR3nt: TGCGCCAGCAGCTTGGAGCCTGATAATTCACCCCTCCACTTT

v_gene: TRBV5-1
j_gene: TRBJ2-1
d_gene: -
abundance: -
CDR3aa: CASSLAPSDRPNEQFF
CDR3nt: TGCGCCAGCAGCTTGGCCCCTTCCGACAGGCCCAATGAGCAGTTCTTC

v_gene: TRBV5-1
j_gene: TRBJ1-2
d_gene: -
abundance: -
CDR3aa: CASSLGLGVGYGYTF
CDR3nt: TGCGCCAGCAGCTTGGGGCTGGGGGTCGGCTATGGCTACACCTTC

v_gene: TRBV7-2
j_gene: TRBJ1-1
d_gene: -
abundance: once
CDR3aa: CASSLVGGQGTEAFF
CDR3nt: TGTGCCAGCAGCTTAGTTGGAGGGCAAGGCACTGAAGCTTTCTTT

v_gene: TRBV4-1
j_gene: TRBJ2-1
d_gene: TRBD1
abundance: -
CDR3aa: CASSQVGQGYNEQFF
CDR3nt: TGCGCCAGCAGCCAAGTAGGACAGGGTTACAATGAGCAGTTCTTC

v_gene: TRBV7-9
j_gene: TRBJ2-1
d_gene: -
abundance: once
CDR3aa: CASSYTTNEQFF
CDR3nt: TGTGCCAGCAGCTACACGACCAATGAGCAGTTCTTC

v_gene: TRBV5-1
j_gene: TRBJ1-5
d_gene: -
abundance: -
CDR3aa: CASSLTGFNQPQHF
CDR3nt: TGCGCCAGCAGCCTAACAGGGTTTAATCAGCCCCAGCATTTT

v_gene: TRBV28
j_gene: TRBJ1-6
d_gene: -
abundance: -
CDR3aa: CASSLHSQHSPLHF
CDR3nt: TGTGCCAGCAGTCTCCACAGCCAACATTCACCCCTCCACTTT

v_gene: TRBV18
j_gene: TRBJ1-5
d_gene: TRBD1
abundance: few
CDR3aa: CASSIDRGDQPQHF
CDR3nt: TGTGCCAGCTCCATCGACAGGGGAGATCAGCCCCAGCATTTT

v_gene: TRBV6-5
j_gene: TRBJ2-1
d_gene: -
abundance: -
CDR3aa: CASSRGGNEQFF
CDR3nt: TGTGCCAGCAGCCGCGGAGGCAATGAGCAGTTCTTC

v_gene: TRBV4-1
j_gene: TRBJ2-5
d_gene: -
abundance: -
CDR3aa: CASSQLGPAWGETQYF
CDR3nt: TGCGCCAGCAGTCAATTAGGACCCGCCTGGGGGGAGACCCAGTACTTC

v_gene: TRBV19
j_gene: TRBJ1-2
d_gene: TRBD1
abundance: -
CDR3aa: CASSPRQGRHYGYTF
CDR3nt: TGTGCCAGTAGTCCCCGACAGGGGAGACATTATGGCTACACCTTC

v_gene: TRBV4-1
j_gene: TRBJ2-5
d_gene: TRBD2
abundance: -
CDR3aa: CASSSRGDQETQYF
CDR3nt: TGCGCCAGCAGCTCACGGGGGGACCAAGAGACCCAGTACTTC

v_gene: TRBV30
j_gene: TRBJ2-2
d_gene: TRBD1
abundance: -
CDR3aa: CAWGGTGGARDTGELFF
CDR3nt: TGTGCCTGGGGGGGGACAGGGGGCGCCCGGGACACCGGGGAGCTGTTTTTT

v_gene: TRBV6-6
j_gene: TRBJ1-2
d_gene: -
abundance: -
CDR3aa: CASSSSGKANYGYTF
CDR3nt: TGTGCCAGCAGTTCCTCAGGGAAAGCTAACTATGGCTACACCTTC

v_gene: TRBV28
j_gene: TRBJ2-3
d_gene: TRBD1
abundance: -
CDR3aa: CASSDRDRGTDTQYF
CDR3nt: TGTGCCAGCAGTGACCGGGACAGGGGCACAGATACGCAGTATTTT

v_gene: TRBV5-1
j_gene: TRBJ1-2
d_gene: TRBD1
abundance: once
CDR3aa: CASSLGQNYGYTF
CDR3nt: TGCGCCAGCAGCCTGGGACAGAACTATGGCTACACCTTC

v_gene: TRBV5-1
j_gene: TRBJ1-2
d_gene: TRBD1
abundance: -
CDR3aa: CASSHGRGRGNGYTF
CDR3nt: TGCGCCAGCAGCCACGGCAGGGGGCGCGGTAATGGCTACACCTTC

v_gene: TRBV5-1
j_gene: TRBJ2-1
d_gene: -
abundance: -
CDR3aa: CASSLEVYNEQFF
CDR3nt: TGCGCCAGCAGCTTGGAGGTTTACAATGAGCAGTTCTTC

v_gene: TRBV28
j_gene: TRBJ1-5
d_gene: TRBD1
abundance: -
CDR3aa: CASSFGQGASQPQHF
CDR3nt: TGTGCCAGCAGCTTTGGACAGGGGGCAAGTCAGCCCCAGCATTTT

v_gene: TRBV7-2
j_gene: TRBJ1-3
d_gene: -
abundance: -
CDR3aa: CASSSRGGTGNTIYF
CDR3nt: TGTGCCAGCAGCTCTCGAGGAGGGACTGGAAACACCATATATTTT

v_gene: TRBV5-4
j_gene: TRBJ2-7
d_gene: TRBD1
abundance: -
CDR3aa: CASSVGQGVNYEQYF
CDR3nt: TGTGCCAGCAGCGTGGGACAGGGGGTAAACTACGAGCAGTACTTC

v_gene: TRBV28
j_gene: TRBJ2-7
d_gene: TRBD1
abundance: -
CDR3aa: CASSRDRVSGEQYF
CDR3nt: TGTGCCAGCAGCCGGGACAGGGTTTCTGGCGAGCAGTACTTC

v_gene: TRBV19
j_gene: TRBJ1-5
d_gene: -
abundance: -
CDR3aa: CASNPRGNQPQHF
CDR3nt: TGTGCCAGTAACCCCAGGGGCAATCAGCCCCAGCATTTT